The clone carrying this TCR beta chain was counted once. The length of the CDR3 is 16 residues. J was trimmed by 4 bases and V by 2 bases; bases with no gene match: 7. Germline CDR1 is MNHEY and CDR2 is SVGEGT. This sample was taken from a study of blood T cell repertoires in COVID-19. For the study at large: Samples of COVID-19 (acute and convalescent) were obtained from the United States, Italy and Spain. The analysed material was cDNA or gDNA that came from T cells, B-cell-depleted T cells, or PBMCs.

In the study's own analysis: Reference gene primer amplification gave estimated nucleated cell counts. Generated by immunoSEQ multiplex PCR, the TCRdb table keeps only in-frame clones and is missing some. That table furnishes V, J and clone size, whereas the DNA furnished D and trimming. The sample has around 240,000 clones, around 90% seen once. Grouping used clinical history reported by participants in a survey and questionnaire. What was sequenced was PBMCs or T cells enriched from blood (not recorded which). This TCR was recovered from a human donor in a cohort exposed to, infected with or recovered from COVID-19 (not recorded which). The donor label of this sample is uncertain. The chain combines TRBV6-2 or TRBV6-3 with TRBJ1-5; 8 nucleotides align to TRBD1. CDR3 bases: TGTGCCAGCAGTTACCAAGGACAGGGCATTAATCAGCCCCAGCATTTT. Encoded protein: CASSYQGQGINQPQHF.